The 11 T cell receptor beta chains below were found in one sample sequenced in a study of blood T cell repertoires in COVID-19. The data were produced by immunoSEQ multiplex PCR, yet TCRdb's version contains in-frame clones alone and is incomplete. The repertoire holds under 550,000 clones, with roughly 89% as singletons. The sequenced sample was peripheral blood. The source of these receptors is a man younger than 35 with COVID-19, enrolled during active disease.

V is TRBV15 and J is TRBJ2-1; 7 bases align to TRBD2. The CDR3 is 15 amino acids. Germline CDR1 reads LNHNV; CDR2 reads YYDKDF (reference sequence). With V trimmed by 5 bases and J by 5 bases, 9 bases remained unmatched. Here the CDR3 DNA reads TGTGCCACCAGCCCAGACGGGACTACTCACAATGAGCAGTTCTTC. Translated, it gives CATSPDGTTHNEQFF.

This clone appeared a single time. J is TRBJ1-2 and V is TRBV6-6; 9 bases line up with TRBD1. The CDR3 is 12 amino acids. The V segment lost 6 bases and the J segment 6 bases; nucleotides outside the gene matches: 2. Germline CDR1 and CDR2: MNHNY and SVGAGI (reference sequence). CDR3 coding DNA: TGTGCCAGCAGGGGACAGGGAGATGGCTACACCTTC. Its translation is CASRGQGDGYTF.

The chain carries TRBV6-1 and TRBJ2-2; 7 bases fit TRBD2. This CDR3 spans 16 amino acids. Germline trimming cut 2 bases from V and 5 bases from J; bases unmatched to any gene: 8. Looked up from germline, CDR1 is MNHNS and CDR2 is SASEGT. The DNA for the CDR3 is TGTGCCAGCAGTGAATCCTCGGGGGGATGGACCGGGGAGCTGTTTTTT. Translation: CASSESSGGWTGELFF.

This clone was counted a single time. This chain links TRBV6-1 with TRBJ1-6; 9 nucleotides agree with TRBD1. Germline values: CDR1 MNHNS, CDR2 SASEGT. CDR3 length: 15 amino acids. The V gene end was trimmed by 3 bases and the J gene end by 8 bases; junction bases not matched to a gene: 5. CDR3 protein: CASSDDRGRHSPLHF. The CDR3 bases are TGTGCCAGCAGTGACGACAGGGGGAGGCATTCACCCCTCCACTTT.

In this sample, this clone turned up once. The chain recombines TRBV5-4 with TRBJ2-7; 8 bases are a match to TRBD2. The J segment lost 5 bases and the V segment lost 7 bases, leaving 14 bases of the junction unmatched. The CDR3 has 15 residues. The germline V gene has CDR1 SGHNT and CDR2 YYREEE (reference sequence). In DNA, the CDR3 is TGTGCCAGCTCGGGAGCGGGGGCGAAGGGCAACGAGCAGTACTTC. Residues: CASSGAGAKGNEQYF.

This chain uses TRBV18 with TRBJ1-6; 7 nucleotides align to TRBD1. The CDR3 is 16 residues long. Germline trimming cut 3 bases from V and 8 bases from J; bases unmatched to any gene: 10. Germline CDR1 and CDR2: KGHSH and LQKENI. CDR3: CASSPIDRVADSPLHF. Written as DNA, the CDR3 is TGTGCCAGCTCACCGATAGACAGGGTCGCGGATTCACCCCTCCACTTT.

The rearrangement uses TRBV7-8 and TRBJ1-6; 7 bases line up with TRBD1. Germline-derived CDR1 and CDR2 are SGHVS and FQNEAQ. Trimming took 5 bases from V and 8 from J; bases not matched to a gene: 9. The CDR3 spans 15 residues. CDR3 bases: TGTGCCAGCAGCGTCGGGACAGCCGCCCATTCACCCCTCCACTTT. Protein product: CASSVGTAAHSPLHF.

The chain combines TRBV2 with TRBJ1-5; D is uncertain. V lost 2 bases to trimming and J lost 4 bases, with 12 bases between them. The V gene's germline CDR1 is SNHLY and CDR2 FYNNEI. The CDR3 is 15 residues long. For the CDR3, the DNA is TGTGCCAGCAGTGAACGATCGGGAGGGAATCAGCCCCAGCATTTT. Protein sequence: CASSERSGGNQPQHF.

This chain links TRBV5-8 with TRBJ2-1; 11 bases line up with TRBD2. The CDR3 spans 16 residues. Germline V lookup: CDR1 SGHTS, CDR2 YDEGEE. J gave up 4 bases and V 1 base, and 4 bases lay outside the gene matches. CDR3 in amino acids: CASSLPGLAVYNEQFF. The CDR3 nucleotides are TGTGCCAGCAGCTTGCCGGGACTAGCGGTGTACAATGAGCAGTTCTTC.

The V gene is TRBV6-1, the J gene TRBJ2-5; 8 bases fit TRBD1. Germline V gene sequence: CDR1 MNHNS, CDR2 SASEGT. The CDR3 is made up of 13 amino acids. With 2 bases clipped from V and 4 bases from J, the junction kept 0 bases outside the gene matches. CDR3 bases: TGTGCCAGCAGTGAAACAGGGGGAGAGACCCAGTACTTC. Its translation: CASSETGGETQYF.

The V call is TRBV28, the J call TRBJ2-5; D may be TRBD1 (6 bases). The CDR3 has 14 amino acids. Per the germline V gene, CDR1 is MDHEN and CDR2 is SYDVKM. V was cut by 6 bases and J by 4 bases, with 15 bases left in between. The CDR3 coding sequence is TGTGCCAGCAGCTCCCAGGGGCGACCAGAGACCCAGTACTTC. As protein: CASSSQGRPETQYF.